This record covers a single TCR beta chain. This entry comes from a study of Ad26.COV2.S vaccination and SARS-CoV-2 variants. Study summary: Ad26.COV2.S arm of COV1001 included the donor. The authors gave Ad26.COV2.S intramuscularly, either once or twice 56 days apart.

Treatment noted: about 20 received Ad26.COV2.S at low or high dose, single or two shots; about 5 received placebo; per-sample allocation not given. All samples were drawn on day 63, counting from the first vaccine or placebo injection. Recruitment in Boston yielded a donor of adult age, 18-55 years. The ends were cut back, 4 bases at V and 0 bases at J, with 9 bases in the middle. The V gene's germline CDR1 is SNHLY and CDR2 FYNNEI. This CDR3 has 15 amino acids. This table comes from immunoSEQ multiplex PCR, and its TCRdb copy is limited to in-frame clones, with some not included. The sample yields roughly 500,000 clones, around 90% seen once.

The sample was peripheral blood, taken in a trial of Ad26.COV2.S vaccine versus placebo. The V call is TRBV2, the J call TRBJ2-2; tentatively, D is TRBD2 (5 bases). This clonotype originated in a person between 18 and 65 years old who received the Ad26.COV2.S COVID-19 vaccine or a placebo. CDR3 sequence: CASSVLATNTGELFF. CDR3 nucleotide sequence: TGTGCCAGCAGTGTGTTAGCGACGAACACCGGGGAGCTGTTTTTT.